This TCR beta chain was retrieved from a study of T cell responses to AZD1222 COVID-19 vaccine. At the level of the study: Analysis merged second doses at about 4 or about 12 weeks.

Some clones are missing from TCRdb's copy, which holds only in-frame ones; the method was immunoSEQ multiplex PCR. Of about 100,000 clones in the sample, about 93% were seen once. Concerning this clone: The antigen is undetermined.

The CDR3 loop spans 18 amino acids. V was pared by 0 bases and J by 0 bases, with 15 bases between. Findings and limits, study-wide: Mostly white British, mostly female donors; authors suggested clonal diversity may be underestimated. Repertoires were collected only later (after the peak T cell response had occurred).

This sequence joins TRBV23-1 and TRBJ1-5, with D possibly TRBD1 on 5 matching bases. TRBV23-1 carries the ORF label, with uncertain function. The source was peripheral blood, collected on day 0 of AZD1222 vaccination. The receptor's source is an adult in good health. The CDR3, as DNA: TGCGCCAGCAGTCAATCGATCAGAGGGACTTATAGCAATCAGCCCCAGCATTTT. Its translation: CASSQSIRGTYSNQPQHF.